These T cell receptor beta chains were read from a single sample in a study of CD8 T cells in ankylosing spondylitis. A single record per CDR3 protein comes from TCRdb applying MiXCR to the 5' RACE reads. The sample lists roughly 36,000 distinct CDR3 sequences; 13% to 15% were seen once. Sequenced material: blood. These receptors were collected from a male donor with ankylosing spondylitis or in good health (not recorded which). Each CDR3 is given with its conserved first and last residue. A D gene is named only where the DNA matches it firmly. Only part of the rows carry a size: once, few, many, or a class if the clone is expanded.

J,D,V,size,DNA,CDR3
TRBJ2-7,NA,TRBV27,NA,TGTGCCAGCAGTCCTAGGACAAGCGGTTCCTACGAGCAGTACTTC,CASSPRTSGSYEQYF
TRBJ2-7,NA,TRBV12-3/TRBV12-4,few,TGTGCCAGCAGTTTAGCGGGAGATAACTACGAGCAGTACTTC,CASSLAGDNYEQYF
TRBJ2-2,NA,TRBV29-1,NA,TGCAGCGTTCGCGGGGACAGTGGAACCGGGGAGCTGTTTTTT,CSVRGDSGTGELFF
TRBJ1-1,TRBD1,TRBV19,NA,TGTGCCACCCGGGACAGGGGGTCGGCGATGAACACTGAAGCTTTCTTT,CATRDRGSAMNTEAFF
TRBJ1-1,NA,TRBV5-1,NA,TGCGCCAGCAGCCCCCTGGGAGGGACTGAAGCTTTCTTT,CASSPLGGTEAFF
TRBJ1-1,NA,TRBV12-3/TRBV12-4,NA,TGTGCCAGCAGTTTACCCCAACAGGGAGCTGAAGCTTTCTTT,CASSLPQQGAEAFF
TRBJ2-2,NA,TRBV5-1,NA,TGCGCCAGCAGCTTGGCAGGGCTGAACACCGGGGAGCTGTTTTTT,CASSLAGLNTGELFF
TRBJ2-2,NA,TRBV6-2/TRBV6-3,few,TGTGCCAGCAGTTACTCGCCCGGGATCGACACCGGGGAGCTGTTTTTT,CASSYSPGIDTGELFF
TRBJ2-1,NA,TRBV6-2/TRBV6-3,few,TGTGCCAGCTTTAAATCCGGGGTGTTTGGCAATGAGCAGTTCTTC,CASFKSGVFGNEQFF
TRBJ2-3,TRBD1,TRBV29-1,few,TGCAGCGTTGAACAGGGGGTAAGCACAGATACGCAGTATTTT,CSVEQGVSTDTQYF
TRBJ2-2,NA,TRBV7-2,NA,TGTGCCAGCAGGTTGGGGGGCTACACCGGGGAGCTGTTTTTT,CASRLGGYTGELFF
TRBJ2-1,NA,TRBV20-1,few,TGCAGTGCTAAGACAGTGGAGATCTACAATGAGCAGTTCTTC,CSAKTVEIYNEQFF
TRBJ2-3,NA,TRBV12-3/TRBV12-4,few,TGTGCCAGCAGGCCTACAGGGACAGATACGCAGTATTTT,CASRPTGTDTQYF
TRBJ2-2,TRBD1,TRBV5-1,few,TGCGCCAGCAGCGTACAGGGGGCGCACACCGGGGAGCTGTTTTTT,CASSVQGAHTGELFF
TRBJ2-2,TRBD2,TRBV6-5,NA,TGTGCCAGCAGTTACTTACCGACTAGCGGGGCTATTATCACCGGGGAGCTGTTTTTT,CASSYLPTSGAIITGELFF
TRBJ2-2,NA,TRBV5-1,NA,TGCGCCAGCAGCCGGGACGGTCTCACCGGGGAGCTGTTTTTT,CASSRDGLTGELFF
TRBJ2-7,NA,TRBV7-2,few,TGTGCCAGCAGCTTAGGCGCGGGGGCCAGCTCCTACGAGCAGTACTTC,CASSLGAGASSYEQYF
TRBJ2-5,NA,TRBV4-1,few,TGCGCCAGCAGCCAAGAATTACTAGCTGCAGAGACCCAGTACTTC,CASSQELLAAETQYF
TRBJ2-2,TRBD2,TRBV20-1,NA,TGCAGTGCCCGCAATAGCGGGGGGACCGGGGAGCTGTTTTTT,CSARNSGGTGELFF
TRBJ1-1,NA,TRBV20-1,once,TGCAGTGCTAGTGAGTGGTCGGGAACTGAAGCTTTCTTT,CSASEWSGTEAFF
TRBJ2-1,NA,TRBV7-2,few,TGTGCCAGCCGCTTAGGTGGCACCAATGAGCAGTTCTTC,CASRLGGTNEQFF
TRBJ2-2,NA,TRBV6-1,NA,TGTGCCAGCAGGGAATTGTGGAACACCGGGGAGCTGTTTTTT,CASRELWNTGELFF
TRBJ1-1,NA,TRBV28,NA,TGTGCCAGCAGTTTACTAGACACTGAAGCTTTCTTT,CASSLLDTEAFF
TRBJ2-1,TRBD2,TRBV7-3,few,TGTGCCAGCAGCCCATTAGCGGGACTCCCAAGCTCCTACAATGAGCAGTTCTTC,CASSPLAGLPSSYNEQFF
TRBJ2-3,NA,TRBV6-5,few,TGTGCCAGCAGTTACGGGGGAAGGGTCACAGATACGCAGTATTTT,CASSYGGRVTDTQYF
TRBJ2-5,TRBD1,TRBV29-1,NA,TGCAGCGGGGGACAGACTCAAGAGACCCAGTACTTC,CSGGQTQETQYF